What follows are 13 T cell receptor beta chains derived from one specimen sequenced in a study of Ad26.COV2.S vaccination and SARS-CoV-2 variants. Using immunoSEQ multiplex PCR, the repertoire was profiled, and TCRdb retains in-frame clones only, with some absent. The top ten hold about 4% of the sample, which has some 420,000 clones, approximately 90% seen once. Treatment of the sample: about 20 received Ad26.COV2.S at low or high dose, single or two shots; about 5 received placebo; per-sample allocation not given. Sample collection was performed on day 63 after the first vaccine or placebo injection. Sequences were derived from peripheral blood, sampled in a trial of Ad26.COV2.S vaccine versus placebo. These receptors originate from a person aged 18-65 years who received the Ad26.COV2.S COVID-19 vaccine or a placebo.

The V call is TRBV27, the J call TRBJ1-6, with D unclear. Germline V lookup: CDR1 MNHEY, CDR2 SMNVEV (reference sequence). The CDR3 sequence is 13 residues long. V lost 2 bases and J 7 bases, leaving 6 bases between the germline ends. CDR3 protein: CASSLTLNSPLHF. The DNA of the CDR3 is TGTGCCAGCAGTTTAACTCTAAATTCACCCCTCCACTTT.

The J gene is TRBJ2-3, the V gene TRBV5-1; possible D gene TRBD2, 6 bases. The V end lost 0 bases, the J end lost 2 bases, and 13 bases lay between the germline ends. The CDR3 spans 16 residues. The germline V gene encodes CDR1 SGHRS and CDR2 YFSETQ. This chain's CDR3 is CASSLAGGAHTDTQYF. Written as DNA, the CDR3 is TGCGCCAGCAGCTTGGCCGGCGGGGCGCACACAGATACGCAGTATTTT.

Only a few counts were recorded for this clone. V and J are TRBV6-6 and TRBJ1-3, with TRBD1 identical over 8 bases. Germline CDR1 reads MNHNY; CDR2 reads SVGAGI (reference sequence). The CDR3 consists of 16 residues. The junction had 14 bases not matched to a gene; V was cut back by 7 bases and J by 6 bases. The CDR3, as DNA: TGTGCCAGCAAGGAGGGACAGGCCCCGGAAGAAAACACCATATATTTT. Protein product: CASKEGQAPEENTIYF.

This chain joins TRBV2 and TRBJ2-3; TRBD1 might be the D (5 bases). This CDR3 comprises 14 residues. Deletions cut 6 bases from V and 0 bases from J, with 10 bases between. Germline V gene lookup returns CDR1 SNHLY and CDR2 FYNNEI. DNA of the CDR3: TGTGCCAGCAGACAGGAAACTAGCACAGATACGCAGTATTTT. Translated: CASRQETSTDTQYF. Full variable domain (outside the CDR3, taken from reference TRBV2 and TRBJ2-3): EPEVTQTPSHQVTQMGQEVILRCVPISNHLYFYWYRQILGQKVEFLVSFYNNEISEKSEIFDDQFSVERPDGSNFTLKIRSTKLEDSAMYFCASRQETSTDTQYFGPGTRLTVL.

This chain uses TRBV7-9 with TRBJ1-1; perhaps TRBD1 as D (5 bases). The germline gives CDR1 SEHNR, CDR2 FQNEAQ (reference sequence). Trimming took off 1 base at V and 7 bases at J, with 7 bases between the two ends. This CDR3 region has 12 residues. CDR3 nucleotide sequence: TGTGCCAGCAGCTTAGTACAGGATGAAGCTTTCTTT. Encoded protein: CASSLVQDEAFF.

V usage is TRBV9 and J usage is TRBJ2-3; D may correspond to TRBD1 or TRBD2 (5 bases each). Germline V lookup: CDR1 SGDLS, CDR2 YYNGEE. This CDR3 is built from 16 residues. The germline V and J ends were trimmed by 0 bases and 2 bases, with 13 bases remaining between them. The CDR3 coding sequence is TGTGCCAGCAGCGTAGCCCAGGGAGCCCCCACAGATACGCAGTATTTT. Encoded protein: CASSVAQGAPTDTQYF.

V gene TRBV9 combines with J gene TRBJ1-2; TRBD1 matches 9 bases. Per germline, CDR1 SGDLS and CDR2 YYNGEE. The CDR3 is made up of 13 amino acids. V was pared by 3 bases and J by 8 bases, with 5 bases of the junction left unmatched. CDR3 sequence (DNA): TGTGCCAGCAGCGCCCGGGACAGGGAGGGCTACACCTTC. This gives the protein CASSARDREGYTF.

The CDR3 is CASRGILSGNTIYF. The CDR3 DNA is TGTGCCAGCAGGGGGATATTGTCTGGAAACACCATATATTTT. The rearrangement joins TRBV7-2 to TRBJ1-3; D remains ambiguous. This CDR3 is 14 amino acids long. With 6 bases removed from V and 1 base from J, the gap between germline ends came to 10 bases. Germline values: CDR1 SGHTA, CDR2 FQGNSA.

The CDR3 DNA reads TGTGCCAGTAGTAGACCCCAGGGGGCCCGGGACTATGGCTACACCTTC. Translating gives CASSRPQGARDYGYTF. The rearrangement links TRBV19 to TRBJ1-2; 8 bases agree with TRBD1. This CDR3 has 16 amino acids. Germline CDR1 and CDR2: LNHDA and SQIVND (reference sequence). With 4 bases clipped from V and 3 bases from J, the junction kept 10 bases outside the gene matches. Variable domain in full (rest from reference TRBV19 and TRBJ1-2): DGGITQSPKYLFRKEGQNVTLSCEQNLNHDAMYWYRQDPGQGLRLIYYSQIVNDFQKGDIAEGYSVSREKKESFPLTVTSAQKNPTAFYLCASSRPQGARDYGYTFGSGTRLTVV.

The chain carries TRBV6-5 and TRBJ2-5, with 10 bases lining up with TRBD2. After removal of 7 bases from V and 4 bases from J, the junction contained 6 bases not matched to a gene. The germline V gene encodes CDR1 MNHEY and CDR2 SVGAGI. This CDR3 spans 14 amino acids. The CDR3 loop reads CASISSGGGETQYF. The CDR3, as DNA: TGTGCCAGCATCTCTAGCGGGGGAGGAGAGACCCAGTACTTC.

The rearrangement links TRBV27 to TRBJ2-7, with 7 bases identical to TRBD1. The V gene end was trimmed by 5 bases and the J gene end by 4 bases; junction bases not matched to a gene: 5. This CDR3 has 13 amino acids. Germline V gene data show CDR1 as MNHEY and CDR2 as SMNVEV (reference sequence). CDR3: CASSPSDRYEQYF. The CDR3 DNA follows: TGTGCCAGCAGTCCCTCGGACAGGTACGAGCAGTACTTC.

The gene calls are TRBV19 and TRBJ2-2; tentatively, D is TRBD1 or TRBD2 (5 bases each). Germline CDR1 LNHDA, CDR2 SQIVND (reference sequence). The CDR3 is made up of 14 amino acids. Trimming left V 6 bases short and J 6 bases short, with 14 bases between. In DNA, the CDR3 is TGTGCCAGTAGCGGGCAGGGACGAGCCGGGGAGCTGTTTTTT. It codes for CASSGQGRAGELFF.

The chain has TRBV10-3 and TRBJ1-5, with 10 nucleotides matching TRBD1. The CDR3 consists of 14 residues. CDR1 is ENHRY and CDR2 is SYGVKD in the germline V gene. The V segment lost 10 bases and the J segment 3 bases; nucleotides outside the gene matches: 6. CDR3 sequence: CATRQGATNQPQHF. The CDR3, as DNA: TGTGCCACCCGACAGGGGGCAACCAATCAGCCCCAGCATTTT.